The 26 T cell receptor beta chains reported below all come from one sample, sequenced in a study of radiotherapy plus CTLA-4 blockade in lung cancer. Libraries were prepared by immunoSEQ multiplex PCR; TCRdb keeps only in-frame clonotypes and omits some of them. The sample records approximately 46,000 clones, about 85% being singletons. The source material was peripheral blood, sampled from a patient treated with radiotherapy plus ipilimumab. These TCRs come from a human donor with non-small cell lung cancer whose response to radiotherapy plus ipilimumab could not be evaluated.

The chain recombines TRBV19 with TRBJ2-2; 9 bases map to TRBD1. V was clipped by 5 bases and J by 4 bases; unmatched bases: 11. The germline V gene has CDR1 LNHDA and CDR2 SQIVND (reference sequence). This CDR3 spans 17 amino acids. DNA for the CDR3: TGTGCCAGTAGTCCGAAACCGGGACAGGGCTTCACCGGGGAGCTGTTTTTT. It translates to CASSPKPGQGFTGELFF.

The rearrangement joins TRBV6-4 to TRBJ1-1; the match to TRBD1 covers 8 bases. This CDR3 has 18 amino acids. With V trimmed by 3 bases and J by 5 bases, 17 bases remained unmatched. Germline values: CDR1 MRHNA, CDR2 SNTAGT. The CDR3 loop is CASSEVGRTGWRETEAFF. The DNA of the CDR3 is TGTGCCAGCAGTGAAGTAGGGAGGACAGGGTGGAGGGAAACTGAAGCTTTCTTT.

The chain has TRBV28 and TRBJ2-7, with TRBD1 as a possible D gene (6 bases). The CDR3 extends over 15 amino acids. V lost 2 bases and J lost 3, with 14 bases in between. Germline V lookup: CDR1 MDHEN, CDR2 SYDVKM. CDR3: CASSLQRGRGYEQYF. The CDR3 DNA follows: TGTGCCAGCAGTTTACAAAGGGGCAGGGGCTACGAGCAGTACTTC.

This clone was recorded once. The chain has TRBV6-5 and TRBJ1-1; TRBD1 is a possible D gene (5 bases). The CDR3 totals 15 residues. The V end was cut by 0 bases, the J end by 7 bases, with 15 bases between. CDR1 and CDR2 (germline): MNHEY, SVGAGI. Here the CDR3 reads CASSYSGGQRGEAFF. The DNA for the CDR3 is TGTGCCAGCAGTTACTCGGGAGGGCAGAGGGGTGAAGCTTTCTTT.

The CDR3 region is CASSQDWTAYEKLFF. The CDR3 coding sequence is TGCGCCAGCAGCCAAGATTGGACAGCGTATGAAAAACTGTTTTTT. The V gene is TRBV4-1, the J gene TRBJ1-4; the D gene is possibly TRBD1 (6 bases). Trimming cost V 0 bases and J 6 bases, with 11 bases left between them. There are 15 residues in the CDR3. CDR1 MGHRA and CDR2 YSYEKL come from the germline V gene.

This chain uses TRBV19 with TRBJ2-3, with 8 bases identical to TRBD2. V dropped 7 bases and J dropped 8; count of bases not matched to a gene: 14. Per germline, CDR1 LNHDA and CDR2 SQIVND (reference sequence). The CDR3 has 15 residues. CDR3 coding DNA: TGTGCCAGTACCATCGAGGGACTAGGAGGCGGTACGCAGTATTTT. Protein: CASTIEGLGGGTQYF.

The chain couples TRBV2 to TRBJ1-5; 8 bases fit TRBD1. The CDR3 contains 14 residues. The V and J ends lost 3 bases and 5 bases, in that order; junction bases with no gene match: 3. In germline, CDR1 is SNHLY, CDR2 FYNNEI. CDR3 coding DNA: TGTGCCAGCAGTGATGGACAGGGTTATCAGCCCCAGCATTTT. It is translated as CASSDGQGYQPQHF.

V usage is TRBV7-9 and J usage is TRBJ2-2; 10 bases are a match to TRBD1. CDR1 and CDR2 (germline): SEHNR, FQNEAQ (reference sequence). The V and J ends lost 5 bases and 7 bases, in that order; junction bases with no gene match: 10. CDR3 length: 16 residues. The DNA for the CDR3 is TGTGCCAGCAGCCGACAGGGGGCTTTAAAGGTCGGGGAGCTGTTTTTT. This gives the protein CASSRQGALKVGELFF.

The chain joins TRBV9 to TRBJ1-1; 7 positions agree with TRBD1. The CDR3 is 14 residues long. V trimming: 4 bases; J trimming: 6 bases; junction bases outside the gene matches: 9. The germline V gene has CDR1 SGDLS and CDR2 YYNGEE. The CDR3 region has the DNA TGTGCCAGCAGCTCGACAGGGCTAATATCTGAAGCTTTCTTT. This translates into CASSSTGLISEAFF.

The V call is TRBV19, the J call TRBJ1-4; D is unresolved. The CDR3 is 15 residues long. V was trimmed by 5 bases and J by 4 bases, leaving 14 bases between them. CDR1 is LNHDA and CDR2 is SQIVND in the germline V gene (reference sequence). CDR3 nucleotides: TGTGCCAGTAGTGCCCGGGAGTCCATTAATGAAAAACTGTTTTTT. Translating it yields CASSARESINEKLFF.

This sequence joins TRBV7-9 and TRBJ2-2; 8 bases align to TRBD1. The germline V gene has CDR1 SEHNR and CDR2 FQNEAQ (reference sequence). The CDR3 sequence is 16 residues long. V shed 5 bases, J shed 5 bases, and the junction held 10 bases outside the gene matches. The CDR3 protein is CASSPTGTGGTGELFF. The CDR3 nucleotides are TGTGCCAGCAGCCCGACCGGGACAGGAGGAACCGGGGAGCTGTTTTTT.

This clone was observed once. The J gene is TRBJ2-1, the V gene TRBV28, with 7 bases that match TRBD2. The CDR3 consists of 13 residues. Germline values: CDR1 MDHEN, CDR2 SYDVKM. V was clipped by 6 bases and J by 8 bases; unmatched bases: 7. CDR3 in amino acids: CASSPGGVDEQFF. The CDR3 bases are TGTGCCAGCAGCCCGGGGGGTGTGGATGAGCAGTTCTTC. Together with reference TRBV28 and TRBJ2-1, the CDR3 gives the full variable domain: DVKVTQSSRYLVKRTGEKVFLECVQDMDHENMFWYRQDPGLGLRLIYFSYDVKMKEKGDIPEGYSVSREKKERFSLILESASTNQTSMYLCASSPGGVDEQFFGPGTRLTVL.

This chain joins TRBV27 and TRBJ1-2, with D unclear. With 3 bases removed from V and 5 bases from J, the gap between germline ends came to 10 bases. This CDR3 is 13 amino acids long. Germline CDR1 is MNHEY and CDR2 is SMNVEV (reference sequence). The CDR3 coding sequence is TGTGCCAGCAGTTTCGGAGCGGGGTATGGCTACACCTTC. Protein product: CASSFGAGYGYTF.

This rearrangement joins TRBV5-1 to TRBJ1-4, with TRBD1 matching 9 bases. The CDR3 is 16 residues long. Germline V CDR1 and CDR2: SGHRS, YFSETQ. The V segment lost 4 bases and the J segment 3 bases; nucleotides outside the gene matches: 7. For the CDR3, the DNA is TGCGCCAGCAGCCTCATGGGACAGGGTCCTAATGAAAAACTGTTTTTT. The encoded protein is CASSLMGQGPNEKLFF.

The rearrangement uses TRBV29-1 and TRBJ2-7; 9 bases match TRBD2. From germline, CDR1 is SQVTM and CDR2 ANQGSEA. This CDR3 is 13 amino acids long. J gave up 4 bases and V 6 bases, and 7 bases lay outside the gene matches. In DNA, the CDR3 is TGCAGCGTCAGACTAGCGGATAAATACGAGCAGTACTTC. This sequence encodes CSVRLADKYEQYF.

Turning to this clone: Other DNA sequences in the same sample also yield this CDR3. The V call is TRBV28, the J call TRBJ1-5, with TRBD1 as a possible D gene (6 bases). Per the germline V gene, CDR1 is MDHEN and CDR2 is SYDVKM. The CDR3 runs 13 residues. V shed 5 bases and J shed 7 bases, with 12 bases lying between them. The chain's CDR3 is CASSLQQGQPQHF. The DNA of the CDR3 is TGTGCCAGCAGTCTTCAACAGGGACAGCCCCAGCATTTT. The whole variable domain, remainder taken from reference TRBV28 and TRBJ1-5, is DVKVTQSSRYLVKRTGEKVFLECVQDMDHENMFWYRQDPGLGLRLIYFSYDVKMKEKGDIPEGYSVSREKKERFSLILESASTNQTSMYLCASSLQQGQPQHFGDGTRLSIL.

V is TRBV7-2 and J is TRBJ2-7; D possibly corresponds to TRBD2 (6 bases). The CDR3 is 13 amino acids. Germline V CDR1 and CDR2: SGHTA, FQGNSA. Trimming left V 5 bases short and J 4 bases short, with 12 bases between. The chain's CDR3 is CASSNRAGYEQYF. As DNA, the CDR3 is TGTGCCAGCAGCAACCGGGCGGGGTACGAGCAGTACTTC.

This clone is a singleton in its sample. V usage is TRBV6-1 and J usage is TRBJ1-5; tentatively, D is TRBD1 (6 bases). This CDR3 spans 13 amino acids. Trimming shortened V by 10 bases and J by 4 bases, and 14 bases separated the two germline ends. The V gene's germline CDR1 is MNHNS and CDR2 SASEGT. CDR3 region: CATVQGFNQPQHF. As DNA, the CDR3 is TGTGCCACCGTACAGGGTTTTAATCAGCCCCAGCATTTT.

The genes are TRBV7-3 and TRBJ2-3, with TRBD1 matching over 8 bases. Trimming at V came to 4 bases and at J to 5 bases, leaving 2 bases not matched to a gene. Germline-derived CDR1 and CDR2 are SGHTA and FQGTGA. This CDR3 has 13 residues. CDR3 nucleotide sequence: TGTGCCAGCAGCTCCGGGACAGGAGATACGCAGTATTTT. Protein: CASSSGTGDTQYF.

In DNA, the CDR3 is TGTGCCAGTTCCCAGATTAACACCGGGGAGCTGTTTTTT. Protein: CASSQINTGELFF. The J gene is TRBJ2-2, the V gene TRBV19, with unresolved D. The length of the CDR3 is 13 residues. CDR1 LNHDA and CDR2 SQIVND come from the germline V gene (reference sequence). V lost 8 bases, J lost 2 bases, and 9 bases lay in between.

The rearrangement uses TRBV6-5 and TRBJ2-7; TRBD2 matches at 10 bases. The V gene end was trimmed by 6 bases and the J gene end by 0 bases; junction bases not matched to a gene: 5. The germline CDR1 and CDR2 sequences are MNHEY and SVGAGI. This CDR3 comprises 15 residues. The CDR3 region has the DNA TGTGCCAGCAGGGAACTAGCGGGGAGCTCCTACGAGCAGTACTTC. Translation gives CASRELAGSSYEQYF.

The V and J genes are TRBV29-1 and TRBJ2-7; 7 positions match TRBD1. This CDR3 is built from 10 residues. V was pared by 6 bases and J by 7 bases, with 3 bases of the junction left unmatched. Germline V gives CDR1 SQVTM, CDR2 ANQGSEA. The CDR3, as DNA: TGCAGCGTAGCGGACAGGGAGCAGTACTTC. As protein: CSVADREQYF.

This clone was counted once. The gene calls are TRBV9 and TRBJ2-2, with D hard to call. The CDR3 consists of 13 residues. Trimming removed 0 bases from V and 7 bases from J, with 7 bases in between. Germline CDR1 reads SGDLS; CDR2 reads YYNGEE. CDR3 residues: CASSVGGSGELFF. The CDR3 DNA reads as TGTGCCAGCAGCGTAGGTGGCAGCGGGGAGCTGTTTTTT.

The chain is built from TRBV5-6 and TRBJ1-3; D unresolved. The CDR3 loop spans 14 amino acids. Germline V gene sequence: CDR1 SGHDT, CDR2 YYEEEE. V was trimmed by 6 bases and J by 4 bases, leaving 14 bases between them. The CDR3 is CASNSQSEGNTIYF. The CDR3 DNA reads TGTGCCAGCAACTCACAGTCAGAAGGAAACACCATATATTTT.

CDR3 DNA sequence: TGTGCCAGCAGTACACTGGAGACTAGCGGCTACAATGAGCAGTTCTTC. It codes for CASSTLETSGYNEQFF. The rearrangement joins TRBV27 to TRBJ2-1, with 9 bases identical to TRBD2. Germline V gene sequence: CDR1 MNHEY, CDR2 SMNVEV (reference sequence). The CDR3 length is 16 residues. J lost 3 bases, V lost 5 bases, and 8 bases had no gene match.

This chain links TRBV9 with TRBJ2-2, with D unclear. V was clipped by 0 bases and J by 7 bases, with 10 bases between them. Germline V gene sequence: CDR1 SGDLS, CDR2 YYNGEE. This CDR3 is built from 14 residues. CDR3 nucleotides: TGTGCCAGCAGCGTAGTAGCTCTGAACGGGGAGCTGTTTTTT. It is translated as CASSVVALNGELFF.